These 3 T cell receptor beta chains came from one sample sequenced in a study of early T cells in non-severe SARS-CoV-2 infection. TCRdb processed the 5' RACE reads anew with MiXCR; each CDR3 protein has one entry. The table lists tens of thousands of distinct CDR3 sequences, 10% to 15% of them singletons. Sequenced input: whole blood. The receptors come from an adult who was a healthcare worker with PCR-confirmed SARS-CoV-2 infection or an uninfected control (not recorded which).

This clonotype came up a few times. This chain links TRBV14 with TRBJ1-1; D is undetermined. The V gene's germline CDR1 is SGHDN and CDR2 FVKESK. Between the trimmed V and J ends, which lost 2 bases and 0 bases, there was a span of 22 bases. The CDR3 runs to 19 residues. This chain's CDR3 is CASSQKLGGWANMNTEAFF. CDR3 in DNA: TGTGCCAGCAGCCAAAAACTAGGTGGTTGGGCAAACATGAACACTGAAGCTTTCTTT.

This chain joins TRBV6-6 and TRBJ1-2; TRBD1 is a possible D gene (5 bases). V lost 2 bases and J lost 8, with 12 bases in between. Germline CDR1 reads MNHNY; CDR2 reads SVGAGI (reference sequence). The CDR3 contains 13 residues. CDR3 nucleotide sequence: TGTGCCAGCAGTTACCCACAGGAATCCGGCTACACCTTC. Amino acid sequence: CASSYPQESGYTF.

V is TRBV7-9 and J is TRBJ1-1, with unresolved D. V was pared by 8 bases and J by 5 bases, with 6 bases between. The germline V gene has CDR1 SEHNR and CDR2 FQNEAQ (reference sequence). This CDR3 is 10 amino acids long. The CDR3 bases are TGTGCCAGCGAAATGACTGAAGCTTTCTTT. Protein product: CASEMTEAFF.